Detailed here is one T cell receptor (beta chain). The data originate from a study of PD-L1 blockade in urothelial cancer. Across the whole study: Atezolizumab, begun by patients in the mid-2010s, was given at 1,200 mg intravenously every 3 weeks.

TCRdb's table, derived via immunoSEQ multiplex PCR, lists solely in-frame clones and lacks some. This sample has 30,000 or so clones, with around 75% found just once. J lost 1 base, V lost 1 base, and 2 bases had no gene match. CDR1 GTSNPN and CDR2 SVGIG come from the germline V gene (reference sequence). The CDR3 length is 15 residues. This material consisted of PBMCs, taken around atezolizumab (anti-PD-L1) treatment. The chain uses TRBV30 and TRBJ2-2; 8 bases are a match to TRBD1. The sequence was collected from a man aged 50-59 years with urothelial cancer. CDR3: CAWSAGTGNTGELFF. In DNA, the CDR3 is TGTGCCTGGAGTGCCGGGACAGGGAACACCGGGGAGCTGTTTTTT.